This TCR beta chain was identified during a study of blood T cell repertoires in COVID-19. Assay: immunoSEQ multiplex PCR; the TCRdb copy retains only in-frame clones and omits some. In the table there are 250,000 to 300,000 clones, about 86% of which are singletons. The CDR3 totals 11 residues. The germline CDR1 and CDR2 sequences are SEHNR and FQNEAQ (reference sequence). Trimming stripped 2 bases from V and 6 bases from J, with 4 bases between. The source of this sequence is a woman aged 30 to 39 with COVID-19, enrolled during active disease. The sequencing sample was made of peripheral blood. This rearrangement joins TRBV7-9 to TRBJ1-2; D gene unclear. The CDR3 nucleotides are TGTGCCAGCAGCTTACAAAATGGCTACACCTTC. It encodes CASSLQNGYTF.